A selection of T cell receptor beta chains follows, all from one sample in a study of memory CD4+ T cells and cytomegalovirus serostatus. Here immunoSEQ multiplex PCR was the method, and the copy in TCRdb shows in-frame clones only, minus some. The sample lists 56,000 or so clones, 82% occurring once. The sample comprised memory CD4+ T cells from blood. The receptor set was obtained from an adult in good health and CMV-seronegative. The CDR3 runs from the conserved cysteine through the conserved F or W. A D gene is named only where the DNA matches it firmly. Not all rows give a size; the values are once, few, many and, for expanded clones, a class.

abundance	d_gene	v_gene	j_gene	CDR3aa	CDR3nt
-	-	TRBV5-4	TRBJ2-3	CASSLVGNTDTQYF	TGTGCCAGCAGCTTGGTAGGGAACACAGATACGCAGTATTTT
-	TRBD1	TRBV15	TRBJ1-3	CATSRGTGDSGNTIYF	TGTGCCACCAGCAGAGGGACAGGCGACTCTGGAAACACCATATATTTT
-	-	TRBV30	TRBJ1-4	CAWSASRTMTNEKLFF	TGTGCCTGGAGTGCCTCGAGGACAATGACTAATGAAAAACTGTTTTTT
-	-	TRBV2	TRBJ1-1	CATYGESTEAFF	TGTGCCACTTATGGGGAGAGCACTGAAGCTTTCTTT
-	-	TRBV6-1	TRBJ1-1	CASSRGFMNTEAFF	TGTGCCAGCAGCCGGGGGTTTATGAACACTGAAGCTTTCTTT
-	TRBD2	TRBV4-2	TRBJ2-3	CASSQEPAGTSGGAGDTQYF	TGTGCCAGCAGCCAAGAGCCTGCCGGGACTAGCGGGGGGGCCGGTGATACGCAGTATTTT
-	-	TRBV7-2	TRBJ2-3	CASSPDPDTQYF	TGTGCCAGCAGCCCAGACCCGGATACGCAGTATTTT
-	-	TRBV7-3	TRBJ2-2	CASSLVGANTGELFF	TGTGCCAGCAGCTTAGTAGGGGCGAACACCGGGGAGCTGTTTTTT
-	-	TRBV7-8	TRBJ1-1	CASSLRWERRGTEAFF	TGTGCCAGCAGCTTAAGATGGGAAAGGCGCGGCACTGAAGCTTTCTTT
-	TRBD1	TRBV18	TRBJ1-1	CASSPTGGPPEAFF	TGTGCCAGCTCACCTACAGGGGGACCTCCTGAAGCTTTCTTT
-	-	TRBV6-4	TRBJ2-1	CASRLSELSYNEQFF	TGTGCCAGCCGACTTAGCGAGCTTAGCTACAATGAGCAGTTCTTC
-	-	TRBV5-5	TRBJ2-7	CASSLGAGPYEQYF	TGTGCCAGCAGCTTGGGGGCAGGGCCCTACGAGCAGTACTTC
-	-	TRBV29-1	TRBJ1-5	CSVTEDLNQPQHF	TGCAGCGTTACCGAGGACTTAAATCAGCCCCAGCATTTT
-	-	TRBV7-6	TRBJ1-1	CASSPQAEVMNTEAFF	TGTGCCAGCAGCCCTCAGGCGGAAGTCATGAACACTGAAGCTTTCTTT
-	-	TRBV7-2	TRBJ2-7	CASSLGRTEHEQYF	TGTGCCAGCAGCTTAGGGAGGACAGAGCACGAGCAGTACTTC
-	-	TRBV29-1	TRBJ2-5	CSVAESEATQYF	TGCAGCGTTGCAGAAAGCGAGGCGACCCAGTACTTC
few	TRBD1	TRBV10-3	TRBJ1-1	CAISESGQSNTEAFF	TGTGCCATCAGTGAATCGGGACAGTCGAACACTGAAGCTTTCTTT
-	TRBD2	TRBV5-3	TRBJ2-2	CARSLGTSGAYTGELFF	TGTGCCAGAAGCTTGGGGACTAGCGGGGCCTACACCGGGGAGCTGTTTTTT
-	-	TRBV19	TRBJ2-2	CASGRAWQNTGELFF	TGTGCCAGTGGCCGGGCCTGGCAGAACACCGGGGAGCTGTTTTTT
-	-	TRBV7-3	TRBJ2-2	CASQAAANTGELFF	TGTGCCAGCCAAGCGGCGGCGAACACCGGGGAGCTGTTTTTT
-	-	TRBV5-4	TRBJ1-1	CASSGMKAEAFF	TGTGCCAGCAGCGGGATGAAGGCCGAAGCTTTCTTT
-	-	TRBV19	TRBJ2-2	CASSMRAGAHTGELFF	TGTGCCAGTAGTATGAGGGCGGGGGCCCACACCGGGGAGCTGTTTTTT
-	TRBD2	TRBV2	TRBJ2-5	CASSAQRGYQETQYF	TGTGCCAGCAGTGCCCAGCGGGGGTACCAAGAGACCCAGTACTTC
-	-	TRBV28	TRBJ1-2	CASSLAEYYGYTF	TGTGCCAGCAGTTTGGCTGAATACTATGGCTACACCTTC
-	-	TRBV4-3	TRBJ1-4	CASSHQQGGGNEKLFF	TGCGCCAGCAGCCATCAACAGGGCGGGGGTAATGAAAAACTGTTTTTT
-	TRBD1	TRBV30	TRBJ1-2	CAWRRQGGGNYGYTF	TGTGCCTGGAGACGCCAGGGGGGGGGTAACTATGGCTACACCTTC
-	-	TRBV7-2	TRBJ2-3	CASSFRDWRQDTQYF	TGTGCCAGCAGCTTCCGGGACTGGCGACAGGATACGCAGTATTTT
-	TRBD2	TRBV18	TRBJ2-1	CASSPASGGAHNEQFF	TGTGCCAGCTCACCGGCTAGCGGGGGGGCGCATAATGAGCAGTTCTTC
once	-	TRBV30	TRBJ1-6	CAWRLGTAEALHF	TGTGCCTGGAGACTCGGGACCGCCGAGGCCCTCCACTTT
once	-	TRBV9	TRBJ2-5	CASSDTGEVWETQYF	TGTGCCAGCAGCGATACAGGGGAGGTGTGGGAGACCCAGTACTTC
-	-	TRBV5-6	TRBJ2-4	CASSLGGVYIQYF	TGTGCCAGCAGCTTGGGAGGGGTGTACATTCAGTACTTC
-	-	TRBV28	TRBJ2-3	CASSFRRDGTDTQYF	TGTGCCAGCAGTTTTAGAAGGGACGGCACAGATACGCAGTATTTT
once	-	TRBV11-1	TRBJ2-3	CASSLEVQSLGPGTDTQYF	TGTGCCAGCAGCTTAGAAGTTCAGTCCCTGGGGCCCGGCACAGATACGCAGTATTTT
-	TRBD1	TRBV5-6	TRBJ2-1	CASSLADRDVNEQFF	TGTGCCAGCAGCTTGGCGGACAGGGACGTCAATGAGCAGTTCTTC
few	TRBD1	TRBV14	TRBJ2-7	CASSHYGQGGEQYF	TGTGCCAGCAGCCACTACGGACAGGGAGGCGAGCAGTACTTC
-	-	TRBV10-3	TRBJ2-4	CAISESRELAKNIQYF	TGTGCCATCAGTGAGTCCCGGGAACTAGCCAAAAACATTCAGTACTTC
-	-	TRBV9	TRBJ1-6	CASSVGPSSYNSPLHF	TGTGCCAGCAGCGTCGGGCCCAGCTCCTATAATTCACCCCTCCACTTT
-	-	TRBV6-5	TRBJ1-2	CASSTTTGTHF	TGTGCCAGCAGTACTACTACAGGTACCCACTTC
-	TRBD1	TRBV18	TRBJ1-5	CASQGGREQPQHF	TGTGCCAGCCAGGGGGGGCGCGAGCAGCCCCAGCATTTT
medium-sized	-	TRBV19	TRBJ1-2	CASNGGSGYTF	TGTGCCAGTAACGGGGGTTCGGGCTACACCTTC
-	-	TRBV14	TRBJ2-7	CASSRNYEQYF	TGTGCCAGCAGTCGAAACTACGAGCAGTACTTC
-	-	TRBV7-2	TRBJ1-2	CASSPSSYGYTF	TGTGCCAGCAGCCCCAGTTCCTATGGCTACACCTTC
-	TRBD1	TRBV2	TRBJ2-3	CASWGQLTGAPSTDTQYF	TGTGCCAGCTGGGGACAGCTTACCGGAGCTCCTAGCACAGATACGCAGTATTTT
-	-	TRBV7-2	TRBJ1-2	CASSVGAGGYTF	TGTGCCAGCAGCGTCGGAGCTGGTGGCTACACCTTC
-	-	TRBV2	TRBJ2-7	CASLVEQVHF	TGTGCCAGCTTGGTGGAGCAAGTGCACTTC
once	TRBD1	TRBV5-4	TRBJ2-7	CASSTGQGPSYEQYF	TGTGCCAGCAGCACGGGACAGGGGCCCTCCTACGAGCAGTACTTC
-	-	TRBV11-3	TRBJ2-2	CASSLVGGRHTGELFF	TGTGCCAGCAGCTTAGTAGGAGGGCGTCACACCGGGGAGCTGTTTTTT
-	-	TRBV21-1	TRBJ2-7	CASSAHLLGGFYEQYF	TGTGCCAGCAGCGCGCACCTTTTGGGGGGGTTCTACGAGCAGTACTTC
once	-	TRBV19	TRBJ2-5	CASSSPTRQETQYF	TGTGCCAGTAGTTCTCCCACACGGCAAGAGACCCAGTACTTC
-	TRBD2	TRBV7-8	TRBJ2-7	CVSSDWTAGGRINEQYF	TGTGTCAGCAGCGACTGGACCGCGGGGGGGCGAATCAACGAGCAGTACTTC
-	-	TRBV30	TRBJ1-3	CAWRAKGSSGNTIYF	TGTGCCTGGAGGGCGAAGGGGAGCTCTGGAAACACCATATATTTT
-	-	TRBV7-2	TRBJ2-5	CASSFSELKTQYF	TGTGCCAGCAGCTTCTCGGAGCTGAAGACCCAGTACTTC
-	TRBD1	TRBV11-2	TRBJ1-2	CASSFPLGTANNYGYTF	TGTGCCAGCAGCTTCCCCTTGGGGACAGCGAATAACTATGGCTACACCTTC
-	-	TRBV19	TRBJ1-5	CASNPVTGSNQPQHF	TGTGCCAGTAACCCAGTTACGGGCAGCAATCAGCCCCAGCATTTT
-	-	TRBV9	TRBJ1-3	CASSVEGLGLSGNTIYF	TGTGCCAGCAGCGTAGAGGGACTGGGTCTGAGTGGAAACACCATATATTTT